This record looks at one T cell receptor (beta chain) sequence and its context. The study ran its PCR with 60 Vbeta and 13 Jbeta primers. TCRdb's copy holds only in-frame clones and misses some; the assay was immunoSEQ multiplex PCR. The sample consists of over 75,000 clones, around 84% of them appearing once. This sample is part of a study of cytomegalovirus exposure and HLA in healthy donors. The J segment lost 3 bases and the V segment lost 6 bases, leaving 5 bases of the junction unmatched. In germline, CDR1 is MNHEY, CDR2 SVGAGI. There are 15 residues in the CDR3. The chain recombines TRBV6-5 with TRBJ2-4; TRBD2 agrees at 10 bases. The sequence was collected from a woman aged 50 to 60 in good health and CMV-seronegative. What was sequenced was PBMCs. This chain's CDR3 is CASSPKREGKNIQYF. DNA for the CDR3: TGTGCCAGCAGCCCCAAGCGGGAGGGCAAAAACATTCAGTACTTC.